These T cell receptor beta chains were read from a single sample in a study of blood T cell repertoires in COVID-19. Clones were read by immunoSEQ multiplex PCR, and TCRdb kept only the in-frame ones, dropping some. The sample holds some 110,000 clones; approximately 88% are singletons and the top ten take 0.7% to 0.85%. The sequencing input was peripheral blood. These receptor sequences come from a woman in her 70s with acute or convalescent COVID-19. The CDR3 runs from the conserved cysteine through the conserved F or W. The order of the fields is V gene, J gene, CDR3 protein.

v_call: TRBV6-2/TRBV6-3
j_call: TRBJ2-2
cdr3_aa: CASSYVAGGELFF

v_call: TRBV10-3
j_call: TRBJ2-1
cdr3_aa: CAIREGQGSEQFF

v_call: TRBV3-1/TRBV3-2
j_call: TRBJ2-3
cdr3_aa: CASSLLAGATDTQYF

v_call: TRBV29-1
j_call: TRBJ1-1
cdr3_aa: CSVETQGNTEAFF

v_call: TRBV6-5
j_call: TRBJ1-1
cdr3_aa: CASSLRDSLTEAFF

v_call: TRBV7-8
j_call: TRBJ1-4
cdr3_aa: CASSYAGQVNEKLFF

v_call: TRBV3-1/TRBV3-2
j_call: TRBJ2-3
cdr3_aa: CASSHPGLAGPTDTQYF

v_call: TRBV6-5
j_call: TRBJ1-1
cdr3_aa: CASSPIAGNTEAFF

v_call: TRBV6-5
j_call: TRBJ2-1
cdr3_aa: CASTRLAGGNNEQFF

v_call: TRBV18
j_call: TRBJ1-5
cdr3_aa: CASSPSTGLNDQPQHF

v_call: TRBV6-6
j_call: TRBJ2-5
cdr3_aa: CASRALSGSETQYF

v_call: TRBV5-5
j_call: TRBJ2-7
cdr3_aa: CASSWGPDGSYEQYF

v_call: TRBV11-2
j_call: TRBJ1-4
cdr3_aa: CASSLDRGASEKLFF

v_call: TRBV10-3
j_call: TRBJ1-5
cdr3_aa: CAISDGYSNQPQHF

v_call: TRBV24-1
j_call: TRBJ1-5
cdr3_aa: CATSDFRDRGEGQPQHF

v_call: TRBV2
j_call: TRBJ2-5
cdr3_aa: CASSEEQGRGETQYF

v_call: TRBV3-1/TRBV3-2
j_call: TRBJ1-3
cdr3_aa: CASSQDSHSGNTIYF

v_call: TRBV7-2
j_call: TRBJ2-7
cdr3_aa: CASSLAREVQYF

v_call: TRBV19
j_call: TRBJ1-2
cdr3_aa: CASSKEWTGYGYTF

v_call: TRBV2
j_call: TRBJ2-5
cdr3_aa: CASKREWLGTQETQYF

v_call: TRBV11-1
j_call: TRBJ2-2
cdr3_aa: CASSLVMGNTGELFF

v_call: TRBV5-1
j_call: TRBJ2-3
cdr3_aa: CASSSIYPPDTQYF

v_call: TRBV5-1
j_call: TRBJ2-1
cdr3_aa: CASSETSGGDNEQFF

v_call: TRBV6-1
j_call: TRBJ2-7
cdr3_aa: CASSPSGQLTYEQYF

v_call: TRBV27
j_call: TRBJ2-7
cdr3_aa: CASSLLSVAGGPTYEQYF

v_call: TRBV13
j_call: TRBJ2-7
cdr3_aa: CASSLLASYEQYF

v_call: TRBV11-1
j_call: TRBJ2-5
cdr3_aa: CASSPGDPETQYF

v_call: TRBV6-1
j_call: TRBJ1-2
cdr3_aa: CASSEQGMSYGYTF

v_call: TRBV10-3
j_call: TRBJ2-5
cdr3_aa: CAISETVEETQYF

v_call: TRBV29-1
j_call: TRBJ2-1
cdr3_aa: CSVDIAGVGEQFF

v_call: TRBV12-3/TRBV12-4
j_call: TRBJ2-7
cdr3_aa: CASRKQVSYEQYF

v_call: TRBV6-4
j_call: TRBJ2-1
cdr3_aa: CASSQGGQETNEQFF

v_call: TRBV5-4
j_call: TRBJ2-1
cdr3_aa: CASSSTSPYNEQFF

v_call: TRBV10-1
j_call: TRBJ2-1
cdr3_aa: CASSRDGGNEQFF

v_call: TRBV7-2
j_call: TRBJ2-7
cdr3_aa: CASSLANYFHEQYF

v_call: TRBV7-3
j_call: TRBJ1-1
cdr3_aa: CASSSDRETEAFF

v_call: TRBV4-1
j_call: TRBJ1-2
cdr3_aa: CASSQGDRNYGYTF

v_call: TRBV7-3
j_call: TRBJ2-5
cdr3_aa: CASSPRGGFPETQYF

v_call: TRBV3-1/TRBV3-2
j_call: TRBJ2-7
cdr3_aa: CASSQAYRAEQYF

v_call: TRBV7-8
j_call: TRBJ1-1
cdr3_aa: CASSLAGGAGTEAFF

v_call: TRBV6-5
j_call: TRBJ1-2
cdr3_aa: CASSNPGTASYGYTF

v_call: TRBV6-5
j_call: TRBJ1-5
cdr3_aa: CASSQTASNQPQHF

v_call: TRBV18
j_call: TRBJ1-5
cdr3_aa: CASSPDSYSNQPQHF

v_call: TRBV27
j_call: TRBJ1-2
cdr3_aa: CASSPSLSSGYTF

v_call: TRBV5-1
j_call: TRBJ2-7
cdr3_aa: CASREGAEQYF

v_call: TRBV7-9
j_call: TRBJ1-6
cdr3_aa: CASSPVAYNSPLHF

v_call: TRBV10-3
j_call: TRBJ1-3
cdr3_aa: CAISESPGFSIYF

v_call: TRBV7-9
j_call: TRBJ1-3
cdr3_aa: CASSPNSNTIYF

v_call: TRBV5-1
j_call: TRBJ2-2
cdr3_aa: CASSPGLAATTNTGELFF

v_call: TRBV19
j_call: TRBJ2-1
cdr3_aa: CASSSGLAEAIFF

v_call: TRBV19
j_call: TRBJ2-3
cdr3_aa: CASSPPDTRTDTQYF

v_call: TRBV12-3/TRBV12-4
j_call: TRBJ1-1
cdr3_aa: CASSLQGFTEAFF

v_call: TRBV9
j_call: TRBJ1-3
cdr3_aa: CASSPRQGPTGNTIYF

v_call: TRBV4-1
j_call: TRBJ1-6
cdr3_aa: CASSQDRAGSPLHF